This entry concerns a single T cell receptor beta chain. Antigen: not known. The data stem from a study of T cells in localized non-small cell lung cancer. V was clipped by 2 bases and J by 5 bases, with 9 bases between them. The CDR3 is made up of 13 amino acids. CDR1 SGHTA and CDR2 FQGTGA come from the germline V gene. Study observations and caveats: Longer overall survival was seen with higher T cell density measured in blood. Adjacent uninvolved lung tissue had the highest T cell clonality, exceeding tumor.

The data were produced by immunoSEQ multiplex PCR, yet TCRdb's version contains in-frame clones alone and is incomplete. The top ten hold roughly 2.6% of the sample, which has around 41,000 clones, 88% seen once. The chain is built from TRBV7-3 and TRBJ2-5; the D is unclear. The origin of this receptor is a female donor over 55 with stage I squamous cell lung carcinoma. Sequences were derived from peripheral blood, sampled before any cancer treatment. The CDR3 DNA is TGTGCCAGCAGCTTATACTCTGGCGAGACCCAGTACTTC. Translated, it gives CASSLYSGETQYF. Based on the CDR3 plus reference TRBV7-3 and TRBJ2-5, the full variable domain is GAGVSQTPSNKVTEKGKYVELRCDPISGHTALYWYRQSLGQGPEFLIYFQGTGAADDSGLPNDRFFAVRPEGSVSTLKIQRTERGDSAVYLCASSLYSGETQYFGPGTRLLVL.